This note documents a single T cell receptor (beta chain) sequence. Generated by immunoSEQ multiplex PCR, the TCRdb table keeps only in-frame clones and is missing some. This table has a few hundred thousand clones, around 87% appearing once. The data were taken from a study of blood T cell repertoires in COVID-19. This CDR3 has 12 residues. Trimming shortened V by 1 base and J by 6 bases, and 7 bases separated the two germline ends. Per germline, CDR1 SGHAT and CDR2 FQNNGV. The chain joins TRBV11-2 to TRBJ2-7; D remains unclear. Sequenced input: PBMCs or T cells enriched from blood (not recorded which). The TCR comes from a young woman with acute COVID-19. CDR3 sequence: CASSLGYGEQYF. The CDR3 DNA reads TGTGCCAGCAGCTTAGGGTACGGCGAGCAGTACTTC.